This TCR beta chain was profiled in a study of T cell changes during pregnancy in multiple sclerosis. Generated by immunoSEQ multiplex PCR, the TCRdb table keeps only in-frame clones and is missing some. In the table there are around 38,000 clones, 91% of which are singletons. Looked up from germline, CDR1 is LGHNT and CDR2 is FRNRAP. V was clipped by 6 bases and J by 1 base; unmatched bases: 4. The length of the CDR3 is 14 residues. The V and J genes are TRBV12-5 and TRBJ1-1, with 8 bases fitting TRBD1. This sequence was found in a female donor with multiple sclerosis, enrolled in a pregnancy study. The source was CD8+ T cells from peripheral blood mononuclear cells, collected in the second trimester of pregnancy. CDR3 DNA sequence: TGTGCTAGTGGACCCCAGGGGGCGAACACTGAAGCTTTCTTT. This codes for CASGPQGANTEAFF.